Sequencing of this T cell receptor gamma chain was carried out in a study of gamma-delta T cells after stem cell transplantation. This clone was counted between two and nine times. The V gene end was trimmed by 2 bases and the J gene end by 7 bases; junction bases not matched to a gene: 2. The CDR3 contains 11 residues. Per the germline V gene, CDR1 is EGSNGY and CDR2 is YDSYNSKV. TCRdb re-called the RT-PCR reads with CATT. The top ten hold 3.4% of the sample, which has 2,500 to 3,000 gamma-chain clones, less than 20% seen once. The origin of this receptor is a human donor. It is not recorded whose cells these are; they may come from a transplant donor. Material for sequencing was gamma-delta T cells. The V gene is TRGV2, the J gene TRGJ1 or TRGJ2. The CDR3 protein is CATWDAYKKLF. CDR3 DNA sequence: TGTGCCACCTGGGACGCCTATAAGAAACTCTTT.